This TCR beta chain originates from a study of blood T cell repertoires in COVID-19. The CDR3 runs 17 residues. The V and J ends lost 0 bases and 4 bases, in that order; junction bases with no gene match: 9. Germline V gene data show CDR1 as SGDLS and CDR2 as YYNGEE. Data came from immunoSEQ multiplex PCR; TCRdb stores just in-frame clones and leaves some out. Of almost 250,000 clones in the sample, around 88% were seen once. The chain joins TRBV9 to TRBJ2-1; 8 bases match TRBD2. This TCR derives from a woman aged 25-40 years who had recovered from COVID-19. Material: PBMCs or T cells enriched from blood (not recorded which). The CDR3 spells CASSVVSSGNPYNEQFF. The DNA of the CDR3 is TGTGCCAGCAGCGTAGTGAGTAGCGGGAACCCTTACAATGAGCAGTTCTTC. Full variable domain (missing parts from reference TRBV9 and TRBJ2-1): DSGVTQTPKHLITATGQRVTLRCSPRSGDLSVYWYQQSLDQGLQFLIQYYNGEERAKGNILERFSAQQFPDLHSELNLSSLELGDSALYFCASSVVSSGNPYNEQFFGPGTRLTVL.